These T cell receptor beta chains were read from a single sample in a study of blood T cell repertoires in COVID-19. Generated by immunoSEQ multiplex PCR, the TCRdb table keeps only in-frame clones and is missing some. The table has approximately 190,000 clones, about 85% seen once; the top ten hold 20%. The material sequenced was peripheral blood. All receptors come from a human donor in a cohort sampled during active COVID-19. Each CDR3 is given with its conserved first and last residue. D genes are given only for firm matches.

TRBJ2-7,-,TRBV18,TGTGCCAGCTCACCTAGGGGGTCCGACGAGCAGTACTTC,CASSPRGSDEQYF
TRBJ1-1,TRBD1,TRBV14,TGTGCCAGCAGCCACGACAGGGGGCAGGTGAACACTGAAGCTTTCTTT,CASSHDRGQVNTEAFF
TRBJ2-2,-,TRBV7-9,TGTGCCAGCAGCACAACCGTAGGGGGAGCCGGGGAGCTGTTTTTT,CASSTTVGGAGELFF
TRBJ1-1,TRBD1,TRBV2,TGTGCCAGCAACGACAGGGGGCTGTACACTGAAGCTTTCTTT,CASNDRGLYTEAFF
TRBJ1-5,TRBD1,TRBV6-5,TGTGCCAGCAGTAGACAGGGGAGTCAGAGCCAGCCCCAGCATTTT,CASSRQGSQSQPQHF
TRBJ2-3,-,TRBV24-1,TGTGCCACCAGTGATTTTGGCAGATACACAGATACGCAGTATTTT,CATSDFGRYTDTQYF
TRBJ2-1,TRBD2,TRBV5-4,TGTGCCAGCAGCTTGGGGGGACTAGCCATATACAATGAGCAGTTCTTC,CASSLGGLAIYNEQFF
TRBJ2-1,-,TRBV3-1/TRBV3-2,TGTGCCAGCAGCCAAGGGAAGGGGGTGGGCAATGAGCAGTTCTTC,CASSQGKGVGNEQFF
TRBJ1-4,TRBD1,TRBV7-9,TGTGCCAGCAGCCTCGCGACAGGGGGTAATGAAAAACTGTTTTTT,CASSLATGGNEKLFF
TRBJ1-1,-,TRBV24-1,TGTGCCACCAGTGATTTTTCCGGGGTAGAAGCTTTCTTT,CATSDFSGVEAFF
TRBJ2-5,-,TRBV19,TGTGCCAGTAGTATAGGGGGAGGTGGAGAGACCCAGTACTTC,CASSIGGGGETQYF
TRBJ2-5,TRBD1,TRBV6-4,TGTGCCAGCAGAGCCGACAGGGACGAAGAGACCCAGTACTTC,CASRADRDEETQYF
TRBJ2-3,TRBD1,TRBV7-8,TGTGCCAGCAGCGTAAACGACAGGGAGCCCACAGATACGCAGTATTTT,CASSVNDREPTDTQYF
TRBJ1-2,TRBD1,TRBV5-6,TGTGCCAGCAGGTTCACAGGGGGACGCGGCTACACCTTC,CASRFTGGRGYTF
TRBJ1-4,-,TRBV3-1/TRBV3-2,TGTGCCAGCAGCCAAGTTCGGGTCGCCGGACAGTCTGGACTGTTTTTT,CASSQVRVAGQSGLFF
TRBJ2-1,TRBD1,TRBV27,TGTGCCAGCAGTTTACGTACAGGGGGTGAGCAGTTCTTC,CASSLRTGGEQFF
TRBJ1-2,-,TRBV7-9,TGTGCCAGCAGCTTCGACAGCTATGGCTACACCTTC,CASSFDSYGYTF
TRBJ1-2,-,TRBV2,TGTGCCAGCAGATACGAGACTGCGAGCTATGGCTACACCTTC,CASRYETASYGYTF
TRBJ2-3,-,TRBV5-4,TGTGCCAGCAGCTTGGAGGTTAAGAAGACAGACACAGATACGCAGTATTTT,CASSLEVKKTDTDTQYF
TRBJ1-1,-,TRBV13,TGTGCCAGCAGCCCGCGGGGCACTGAAGCTTTCTTT,CASSPRGTEAFF